This T cell receptor (beta chain) was captured by sequencing in a study of T cell responses to AZD1222 COVID-19 vaccine. The study, taken as a whole, reports: The sample set comprised mostly white British donors with more females, and clonal diversity was possibly underestimated.

The data were produced by immunoSEQ multiplex PCR, yet TCRdb's version contains in-frame clones alone and is incomplete. The sample has 90,000 to 150,000 clones, around 90% seen once; the top ten hold 6.5% to 9%. Note on this clone: Antigen: not known.

The CDR3 runs to 12 residues. Germline-derived CDR1 and CDR2 are MDHEN and SYDVKM. The ends were cut back, 3 bases at V and 8 bases at J, with 10 bases in the middle. This specimen consisted of peripheral blood, obtained on day 0 of AZD1222 vaccination. This TCR came from an adult in good health. This chain uses TRBV28 with TRBJ1-2; D remains unclear. The CDR3 DNA reads TGTGCCAGCAGTTTGCGGGGTTTGGGCTACACCTTC. It is translated as CASSLRGLGYTF.